A single T cell receptor beta chain is shown here with its context. Its antigen is not known. The germline gives CDR1 MRHNA, CDR2 SNTAGT. The V gene end was trimmed by 8 bases and the J gene end by 10 bases; junction bases not matched to a gene: 4. The CDR3 contains 11 residues. Some clones are missing from TCRdb's copy, which holds only in-frame ones; the method was immunoSEQ multiplex PCR. Of more than 200,000 clones in the sample, 60% to 75% were seen once. The sample belongs to a study of cytotoxic CD8 clonotypes in ibrutinib-treated CLL. Study conclusions and caveats: Shared public clonotypes were rare, and on treatment they either got smaller or stayed the same.

Sequencing used PBMCs, obtained after 24 months of ibrutinib treatment. V gene TRBV6-4 combines with J gene TRBJ2-1; 8 bases agree with TRBD1. This receptor was taken from a human donor with chronic lymphocytic leukemia. For the CDR3, the DNA is TGTGCCAGCCGACAGGGGAACGAGCAGTTCTTC. This translates into CASRQGNEQFF.